This T cell receptor beta chain originates from a study of PD-L1 blockade in urothelial cancer. Time point meaning: pretreatment peripheral blood. Clones were read by immunoSEQ multiplex PCR, and TCRdb kept only the in-frame ones, dropping some. The data hold roughly 120,000 clones, with around 84% observed a single time. The CDR3 contains 16 residues. V gave up 2 bases and J gave up 2 bases; unmatched junction bases: 7. Germline V lookup: CDR1 MNHEY, CDR2 SMNVEV (reference sequence). This receptor was identified in a man in his fifties or sixties with urothelial cancer. The chain carries TRBV27 and TRBJ2-7; 9 bases fit TRBD2. Source: PBMCs, taken around atezolizumab (anti-PD-L1) treatment. The CDR3 spells CASSLISSGIAYEQYF. The CDR3 coding sequence is TGTGCCAGCAGTTTAATCTCTAGCGGGATAGCCTACGAGCAGTACTTC.